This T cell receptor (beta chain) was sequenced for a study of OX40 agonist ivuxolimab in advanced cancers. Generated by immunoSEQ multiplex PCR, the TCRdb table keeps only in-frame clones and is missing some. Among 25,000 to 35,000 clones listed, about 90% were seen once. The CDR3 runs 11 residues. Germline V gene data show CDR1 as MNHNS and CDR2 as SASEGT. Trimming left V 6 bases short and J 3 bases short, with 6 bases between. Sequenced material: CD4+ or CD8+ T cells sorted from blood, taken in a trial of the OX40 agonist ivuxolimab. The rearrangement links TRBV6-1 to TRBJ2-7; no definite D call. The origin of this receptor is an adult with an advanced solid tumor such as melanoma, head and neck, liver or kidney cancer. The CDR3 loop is CASRVYYEQYF. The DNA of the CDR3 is TGTGCCAGCAGAGTGTACTACGAGCAGTACTTC.